This TCR beta chain was sequenced during a study of cytomegalovirus exposure and HLA in healthy donors. Whole-study results and caveats: Later analysis revealed greater clonal expansion in HLA-associated TCR beta chains than in equally common others.

While unrecorded immune exposures were likely, the donors were nominally healthy when sampled. To note about this clone: As yet, its antigen is unknown.

Unmatched junction bases numbered 5, after V lost 3 bases and J lost 1 base. The CDR3 runs 15 residues. Looked up from germline, CDR1 is SNHLY and CDR2 is FYNNEI. 60 Vbeta and 13 Jbeta primers were used in PCR. Libraries were prepared by immunoSEQ multiplex PCR; TCRdb keeps only in-frame clonotypes and omits some of them. The sample shows approximately 100,000 clones, around 82% of them seen only once. The V call is TRBV2, the J call TRBJ2-5; 7 nucleotides align to TRBD2. This clonotype originated in a woman aged 50 to 65 in good health and CMV-seropositive. Sample: PBMCs. The CDR3 here is CASSELAVFQETQYF. CDR3 sequence (DNA): TGTGCCAGCAGTGAGCTAGCGGTCTTCCAAGAGACCCAGTACTTC.